The 13 T cell receptor beta chains given below trace back to one sample, sequenced in a study of T cells expressing NK-cell markers. TCRdb re-analyzed the 5' RACE reads; it lists each CDR3 protein once, without DNA. This sample's clone table lists about 450,000 distinct CDR3 sequences. Sequenced material: blood T cells: a sorted CD56 or NKG2C T cell subset, CD4+ or CD8+ T cells, or bulk PBMC T cells (not recorded which). The receptors shown here come from a woman aged 18 to 75 in good health.

V and J are TRBV10-2 and TRBJ2-3; there is no DNA to check the TCRdb D call of TRBD2. This CDR3 comprises 16 residues. CDR1 and CDR2 (germline): WSHSY, SAAADI. Here the CDR3 reads CASRRGLAGITDTQYF.

The V and J genes are TRBV7-2 and TRBJ1-4. Germline values: CDR1 SGHTA, CDR2 FQGNSA. This CDR3 is 16 amino acids long. CDR3 region: CASSSQGPPGGEKLFF. Complete variable domain (other parts from reference TRBV7-2 and TRBJ1-4): GAGVSQSPSNKVTEKGKDVELRCDPISGHTALYWYRQSLGQGLEFLIYFQGNSAPDKSGLPSDRFSAERTGGSVSTLTIQRTQQEDSAVYLCASSSQGPPGGEKLFFGSGTQLSVL.

The gene calls are TRBV20-1 and TRBJ2-1; TCRdb lists TRBD2, though no DNA is available to test this call. CDR1 and CDR2 from the germline V gene are DFQATT and SNEGSKA (reference sequence). The CDR3 spans 15 residues. The CDR3 protein is CSASGGTSGGPEQFF.

V is TRBV20-1 and J is TRBJ2-1; TCRdb's assignment of TRBD2 cannot be checked, as there is no DNA. The germline V gene has CDR1 DFQATT and CDR2 SNEGSKA (reference sequence). The CDR3 loop spans 14 amino acids. The CDR3 region is CSASTSGDYNEQFF.

The CDR3 reads CASSPVGNTIYF. The rearrangement links TRBV7-2 to TRBJ1-3. There are 12 residues in the CDR3. Germline CDR1 reads SGHTA; CDR2 reads FQGNSA.

The V gene is TRBV12-3 or TRBV12-4, the J gene TRBJ1-5; without DNA, the TCRdb call of TRBD1 cannot be checked. CDR3 size: 14 residues. Here the CDR3 reads CASRATGWKQPQHF.

V usage is TRBV12-3 or TRBV12-4 and J usage is TRBJ1-5; the TRBD1 assignment by TCRdb is unverifiable without DNA. The CDR3 is 13 residues long. The CDR3 protein is CASSLPGDQPQHF.

V and J are TRBV12-3 or TRBV12-4 and TRBJ2-7; TCRdb lists TRBD2, though no DNA is available to test this call. CDR3 length: 15 residues. This CDR3 reads CASSFRRAGPYEQYF.

The chain links TRBV6-2 or TRBV6-3 to TRBJ2-2; there is no DNA to check the TCRdb D call of TRBD2. This CDR3 comprises 18 residues. Germline assignment: CDR1 MNHEY and CDR2 SVGEGT. The CDR3 loop is CASSSLLAGGPYTGELFF.

The V and J genes are TRBV21-1 and TRBJ2-5. TRBV21-1 is a listed pseudogene. The length of the CDR3 is 16 residues. The CDR3 sequence: CASSKVRRSGRRTQYF.

The rearrangement links TRBV11-2 to TRBJ1-1; TCRdb indicates TRBD1, and absent DNA this call remains unverified. The germline V gene has CDR1 SGHAT and CDR2 FQNNGV. The CDR3 length is 18 residues. CDR3 loop: CASSLVSGEGAGATEAFF.

V gene TRBV13 combines with J gene TRBJ2-2; TCRdb's assignment of TRBD2 cannot be checked, as there is no DNA. The CDR3 length is 19 residues. Germline CDR1 is PRHDT and CDR2 is FYEKMQ (reference sequence). CDR3 loop: CASSQKGRLAGETTGELFF.

The chain carries TRBV20-1 and TRBJ2-5; lacking DNA, the TRBD1 call made by TCRdb goes unchecked. CDR3 length: 14 amino acids. CDR1 is DFQATT, CDR2 SNEGSKA, per germline (reference sequence). CDR3 region: CSAVRGQLEETQYF.